This paragraph reports one TCR beta chain. The data originate from a study of blood T cell repertoires in COVID-19. Study-wide background: There were acute and convalescent COVID-19 samples, and they came from the United States, Italy and Spain.

Deletions cut 3 bases from V and 0 bases from J, with 11 bases between. The CDR3 is 15 amino acids. Germline CDR1 and CDR2: MNHEY and SMNVEV (reference sequence). Authors' data handling: Cell counts per sample came from amplifying reference gene primers. Method: immunoSEQ multiplex PCR; TCRdb's copy keeps in-frame clones and lacks some. V, J and clone size were drawn from that table, and D and trimming were deduced from the DNA. The table lists around 340,000 clones, around 83% of them singletons. V is TRBV27 and J is TRBJ2-5; a weak D match, TRBD1 (5 bases). Source material: peripheral blood. The sequence was obtained from a man aged 30 to 45 with active or convalescent COVID-19. The DNA of the CDR3 is TGTGCCAGCAGTTTTTTAGGGGTGGACCAAGAGACCCAGTACTTC. Its translation is CASSFLGVDQETQYF.